Listed here is a single T cell receptor beta chain. Following extraction, RNA underwent reverse transcription to cDNA, which served as the sequencing template. Sequencing used immunoSEQ multiplex PCR; TCRdb keeps in-frame clones, though not all of them. The sample lists about 180,000 clones, approximately 51% occurring once. The record originates from a study of CD8+ T cells in alopecia areata. Treatment specified: oral pan-JAK inhibitor, 5-10 mg twice daily. The germline gives CDR1 MGHRA, CDR2 YSYEKL. Trimming pared 0 bases from V and 16 bases from J, leaving 12 bases between. This CDR3 has 12 residues.

Sequencing was performed on CD8+ T cells sorted from blood, taken around week 54, from a patient treated with tofacitinib. V gene TRBV4-1 combines with J gene TRBJ2-2; D remains unclear. The source of this sequence is a human donor with alopecia areata. The chain's CDR3 is CASSQDQKIKFF. Written as DNA, the CDR3 is TGCGCCAGCAGCCAAGATCAAAAAATCAAGTTTTTT.